This T cell receptor beta chain emerged from a study of T cells expressing NK-cell markers. Study context: HCMV serostatus: seven of eight sequenced donors positive, one negative.

Germline assignment: CDR1 LGHDT and CDR2 YNNKEL (reference sequence). The CDR3 spans 17 residues. TCRdb reprocessed the 5' RACE reads and keeps a single row for each CDR3 protein, giving no DNA. The repertoire table contains 550,000 to 600,000 distinct CDR3 sequences. The sequencing input was blood T cells: a sorted CD56 or NKG2C T cell subset, CD4+ or CD8+ T cells, or bulk PBMC T cells (not recorded which). The rearrangement joins TRBV3-1 to TRBJ2-1; as DNA is missing, the TRBD1 call by TCRdb cannot be tested. The sequence came from a man aged 18 to 29 in good health. CDR3 protein: CASSQGGRGRTYNEQFF.